A selection of T cell receptor beta chains follows, all from one sample in a study of identical twins. A single record per CDR3 protein comes from TCRdb applying MiXCR to the 5' RACE reads. The sample yields 410,000 or so distinct CDR3 sequences, about 18% seen once. Source material: naive T cells sorted from blood. The receptors come from a man aged 50 or older in good health. Each CDR3 is given with its conserved first and last residue. The D gene is left open where the match is weak. Clone sizes are given selectively: once, few, many, or a class where the clone is expanded.

size	V	J	D	DNA	CDR3
few	TRBV7-2	TRBJ2-5	.	TGTGCCGAAATCATCCGGGACTTCCAAGAGACCCAGTACTTC	CAEIIRDFQETQYF
many	TRBV14	TRBJ2-1	TRBD2	TGTGCCAGCAGCCCACTAGCGGGGCCGTACAATGAGCAGTTCTTC	CASSPLAGPYNEQFF
few	TRBV20-1	TRBJ2-5	TRBD1	TGCAGTGCTAAACCGGGACAGGGAGAGAAGAATATAAGAGAGACCCAGTACTTC	CSAKPGQGEKNIRETQYF
few	TRBV2	TRBJ2-3	.	TGTGCCAGCTTCTCGGGGGACCTCACAGATACGCAGTATTTT	CASFSGDLTDTQYF
many	TRBV28	TRBJ2-5	.	TGTGCCAGCAGTCCTCTGTGGGGTCAAGAGACCCAGTACTTC	CASSPLWGQETQYF
.	TRBV29-1	TRBJ1-1	.	TGCAGCGTTGGACAGGAGGGATCGAACACTGAAGCTTTCTTT	CSVGQEGSNTEAFF
many	TRBV10-2	TRBJ1-1	.	TGCGCCAGCAGTTGGGGGGACACTGAAGCTTTCTTT	CASSWGDTEAFF
.	TRBV24-1	TRBJ2-7	.	TGTGCCACCAGCCAGGGAGAGGACAAATCCTACGAGCAGTACTTC	CATSQGEDKSYEQYF
.	TRBV6-1	TRBJ1-3	.	TGTGCCAGCAGTGAAGGACCGAAACGGGGCACCATATATTTT	CASSEGPKRGTIYF
.	TRBV5-1	TRBJ2-1	TRBD2	TGCGCCAGCAGCGATGGACTAGATTTTGAGCAGTTCTTC	CASSDGLDFEQFF
many	TRBV20-1	TRBJ2-5	.	TGCAGCCTCAGACACTCAAGGAGAGAGACCCAGTACTTC	CSLRHSRRETQYF
.	TRBV9	TRBJ2-4	.	TGTGCCAGCAGCGTAGGGGTAACATTGTCTTTAGCCAAAAACATTCAGTACTTC	CASSVGVTLSLAKNIQYF
.	TRBV15	TRBJ1-3	.	TGTGCCACCAGCAGAGATAGGGCGGGGATGGATGGAAACACCATATATTTT	CATSRDRAGMDGNTIYF
many	TRBV5-1	TRBJ2-7	TRBD1	TGCGCCAGCAGCTTGGGACGGACAGGGGGTGTTTTAGACGAGCAGTACTTC	CASSLGRTGGVLDEQYF
many	TRBV28	TRBJ1-2	.	TGTGCCAGCAGTTCCCCTATGGTCTATGGCTACACCTTC	CASSSPMVYGYTF
many	TRBV20-1	TRBJ2-1	TRBD2	TGCAGTGCCCCCGGGACTAGCGGGAGGATCAATGAGCAGTTCTTC	CSAPGTSGRINEQFF
few	TRBV20-1	TRBJ2-2	TRBD1	TGCAGTGCGCCGGGACAGGGAAACACCGGGGAGCTGTTTTTT	CSAPGQGNTGELFF
.	TRBV28	TRBJ2-5	.	TGTGCCAGCAGTTTAATCGGGGGAACGTCGCTTCGGCAAGAGACCCAGTACTTC	CASSLIGGTSLRQETQYF
many	TRBV4-2	TRBJ1-2	.	TGTGCCAGCAGCCAAGAACCGGGGAAGGTGGGGGGCTACACCTTC	CASSQEPGKVGGYTF
.	TRBV27	TRBJ2-1	TRBD2	TGTGCCAGCAGTGTTAGCGGGAGTCTGGATGAGCAGTTCTTC	CASSVSGSLDEQFF
.	TRBV6-5	TRBJ2-5	.	TGTGCCAGCAGTTACGCTAGGGGGGGCGAAGAGACCCAGTACTTC	CASSYARGGEETQYF
once	TRBV24-1	TRBJ1-2	.	TGTGCCACCAGTCCCATCGTAGTTCCTGATGGCTACACCTTC	CATSPIVVPDGYTF
.	TRBV19	TRBJ2-3	.	TGTGCCAGTAGTCTTAGCGGAGTCACAGATACGCAGTATTTT	CASSLSGVTDTQYF
many	TRBV4-1	TRBJ2-1	.	TGCGCCAGCAGCCAAGATCCCCGACTCGACAATGAGCAGTTCTTC	CASSQDPRLDNEQFF
few	TRBV15	TRBJ2-7	TRBD1	TGTGCCACCAGCAGGGGACAGAACTACGAGCAGTACTTC	CATSRGQNYEQYF
few	TRBV5-1	TRBJ2-6	TRBD1	TGCGCCAGCAGCTTGGCCAAGGGGGCCTCTGGGGCCAACGTCCTGACTTTC	CASSLAKGASGANVLTF